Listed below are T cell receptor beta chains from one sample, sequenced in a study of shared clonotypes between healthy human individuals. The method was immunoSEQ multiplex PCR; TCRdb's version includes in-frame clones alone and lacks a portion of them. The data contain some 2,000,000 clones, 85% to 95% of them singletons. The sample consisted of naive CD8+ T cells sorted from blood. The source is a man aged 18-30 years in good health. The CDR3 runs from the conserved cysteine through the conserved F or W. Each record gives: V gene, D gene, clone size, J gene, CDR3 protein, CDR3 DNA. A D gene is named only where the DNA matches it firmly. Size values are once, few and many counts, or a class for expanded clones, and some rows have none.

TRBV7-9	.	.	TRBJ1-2	CASSLALSSWLGYTF	TGTGCCAGCAGCTTAGCGCTGAGTTCTTGGCTTGGCTACACCTTC
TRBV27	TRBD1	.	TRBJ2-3	CASSLTRGRTDTQYF	TGTGCCAGCAGTCTGACGAGGGGGCGTACAGATACGCAGTATTTT
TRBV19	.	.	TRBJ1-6	CASIWGEPF	TGTGCCAGTATCTGGGGGGAACCCTTT
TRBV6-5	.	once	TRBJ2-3	CASSHTGGLTDTQYF	TGTGCCAGCAGTCATACGGGGGGCCTCACAGATACGCAGTATTTT
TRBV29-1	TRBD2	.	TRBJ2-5	CSVEDQSLAGDAQTQYF	TGCAGCGTTGAAGATCAGTCGCTAGCGGGAGACGCGCAGACCCAGTACTTC
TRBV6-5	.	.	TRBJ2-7	CASSYGGTSYEQYF	TGTGCCAGCAGTTACGGGGGCACCTCCTACGAGCAGTACTTC
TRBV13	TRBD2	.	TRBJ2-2	CASSLPSGGSTGELFF	TGTGCCAGCAGCCTACCCAGCGGGGGGTCCACCGGGGAGCTGTTTTTT
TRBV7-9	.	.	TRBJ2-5	CASTLIVAGAGETQYF	TGTGCCAGCACCCTTATTGTCGCGGGGGCCGGGGAGACCCAGTACTTC
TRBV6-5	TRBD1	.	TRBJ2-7	CASSPTRTGSYEQYF	TGTGCCAGCAGCCCAACCCGGACAGGCTCCTACGAGCAGTACTTC
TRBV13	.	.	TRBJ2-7	CASSTWNGQFSYEQYF	TGTGCCAGCAGCACCTGGAACGGGCAGTTCTCCTACGAGCAGTACTTC
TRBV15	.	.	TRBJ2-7	CATSRDPGLAYEQYF	TGTGCCACCAGCAGAGATCCCGGACTGGCCTACGAGCAGTACTTC
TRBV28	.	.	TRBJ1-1	CASSLGDPGEAFF	TGTGCCAGCAGTTTAGGGGACCCTGGGGAAGCTTTCTTT
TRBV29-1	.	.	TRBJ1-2	CSVAQDGYTF	TGCAGCGTTGCCCAGGACGGCTACACCTTC
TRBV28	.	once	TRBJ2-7	CASTPRLSAPDEQYF	TGTGCCAGCACCCCCCGGCTCTCGGCCCCCGACGAGCAGTACTTC
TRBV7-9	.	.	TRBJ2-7	CASSPKDRYEQYF	TGTGCCAGCAGCCCGAAGGACCGTTACGAGCAGTACTTC
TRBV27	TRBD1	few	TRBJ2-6	CASSLSGTGGRAGANVLTF	TGTGCCAGCAGTTTATCGGGCACAGGGGGAAGAGCTGGGGCCAACGTCCTGACTTTC
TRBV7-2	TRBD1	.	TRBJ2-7	CASSLGTGYEQYF	TGTGCCAGCAGCTTAGGGACAGGCTACGAGCAGTACTTC
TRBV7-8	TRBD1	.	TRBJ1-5	CASSLALTGTGSAGYQPQHF	TGTGCCAGCAGCTTAGCGCTAACCGGGACAGGATCGGCGGGATATCAGCCCCAGCATTTT
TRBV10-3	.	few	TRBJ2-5	CAIRGRLSETQYF	TGTGCCATCAGGGGACGGCTCTCAGAGACCCAGTACTTC
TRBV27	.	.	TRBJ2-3	CASSLYISTDTQYF	TGTGCCAGCAGTTTGTACATTAGCACAGATACGCAGTATTTT
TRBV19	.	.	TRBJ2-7	CASTAAGEQYF	TGTGCCAGTACCGCGGCGGGGGAGCAGTACTTC
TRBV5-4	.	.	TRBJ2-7	CASSFRGYEQYF	TGTGCCAGCAGCTTCCGGGGTTACGAGCAGTACTTC
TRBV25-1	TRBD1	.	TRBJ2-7	CASSVSGGLYEQYF	TGTGCCAGCAGTGTGTCAGGGGGTCTCTACGAGCAGTACTTC
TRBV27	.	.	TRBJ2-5	CASSLQGPYTQYF	TGTGCCAGCAGTTTGCAGGGCCCGTACACCCAGTACTTC
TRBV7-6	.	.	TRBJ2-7	CASSAQQGLHYEQYF	TGTGCCAGCAGCGCACAACAGGGTCTTCACTACGAGCAGTACTTC
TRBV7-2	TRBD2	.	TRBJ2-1	CASSAQLAGVAGEQFF	TGTGCCAGCAGCGCCCAACTAGCGGGGGTAGCGGGTGAGCAGTTCTTC
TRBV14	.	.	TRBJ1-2	CASSQGFGYTF	TGTGCCAGCAGCCAAGGTTTTGGCTACACCTTC
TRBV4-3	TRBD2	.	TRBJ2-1	CASSPLLAEYNEQFF	TGCGCCAGCAGCCCACTACTAGCGGAGTACAATGAGCAGTTCTTC
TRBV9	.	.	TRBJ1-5	CASSVGTGQPQHF	TGTGCCAGCAGCGTAGGAACCGGTCAGCCCCAGCATTTT
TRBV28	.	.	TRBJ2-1	CASKRAYNEQFF	TGTGCCAGCAAGCGGGCCTACAATGAGCAGTTCTTC
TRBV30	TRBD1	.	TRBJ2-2	CAWVGQERTGELFF	TGTGCCTGGGTCGGACAGGAGAGAACCGGGGAGCTGTTTTTT
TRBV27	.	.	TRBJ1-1	CASSSPNTEAFF	TGTGCCAGCAGTTCACCGAACACTGAAGCTTTCTTT
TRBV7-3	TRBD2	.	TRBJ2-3	CASSRPGTSGGSTDTQYF	TGTGCCAGCAGCCGTCCCGGGACTAGCGGGGGATCCACAGATACGCAGTATTTT
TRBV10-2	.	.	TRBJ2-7	CASSEGPSYEQYF	TGCGCCAGTAGTGAAGGGCCCTCCTACGAGCAGTACTTC
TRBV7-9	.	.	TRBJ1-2	CASSLVLRTPNYGYTF	TGTGCCAGCAGCTTAGTTTTACGGACCCCTAACTATGGCTACACCTTC
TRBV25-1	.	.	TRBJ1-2	CAGTWGRGNYGYTF	TGTGCCGGTACATGGGGCAGGGGAAACTATGGCTACACCTTC
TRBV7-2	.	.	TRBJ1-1	CASSFPHTGSTEAFF	TGTGCCAGCAGCTTTCCACACACAGGGTCCACTGAAGCTTTCTTT
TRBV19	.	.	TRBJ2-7	CASSTEADSYEQYF	TGTGCCAGTAGCACAGAGGCCGACTCCTACGAGCAGTACTTC
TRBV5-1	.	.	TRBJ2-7	CASSMTGSSYEQYF	TGCGCCAGCAGCATGACAGGTAGCTCCTACGAGCAGTACTTC
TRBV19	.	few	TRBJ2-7	CASSIRGYENEQYF	TGTGCCAGTAGTATTCGGGGGTACGAAAACGAGCAGTACTTC
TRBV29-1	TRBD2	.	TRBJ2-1	CSVEGLTSGDYNEQFF	TGCAGCGTTGAAGGCTTGACTAGCGGGGATTACAATGAGCAGTTCTTC
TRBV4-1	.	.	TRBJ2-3	CASSQEGGWSTDTQYF	TGCGCCAGCAGCCAAGAGGGAGGCTGGAGCACAGATACGCAGTATTTT
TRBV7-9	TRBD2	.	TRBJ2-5	CASSFGLVAGVQETQYF	TGTGCCAGCAGCTTTGGCTTGGTAGCGGGAGTCCAAGAGACCCAGTACTTC
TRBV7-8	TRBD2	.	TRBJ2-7	CASIEIGTSPDEQYF	TGTGCCAGCATCGAAATCGGGACTAGCCCCGACGAGCAGTACTTC